This T cell receptor (beta chain) was documented in a study of blood T cell repertoires in COVID-19. Clinical history reported by participants formed the basis on which cohorts were assigned. Clones were read by immunoSEQ multiplex PCR, and TCRdb kept only the in-frame ones, dropping some. The profile shows 220,000 or so clones, 65% to 85% of them singletons. Germline CDR1 reads SGDLS; CDR2 reads YYNGEE. The CDR3 extends over 15 amino acids. V lost 4 bases, J lost 3 bases, and 3 bases stayed unmatched. The receptor was derived from a woman between 55 and 75 years old who had recovered from COVID-19. The sample comprised PBMCs or T cells enriched from blood (not recorded which). The chain couples TRBV9 to TRBJ2-4, with TRBD1 matching over 11 bases. Here the CDR3 reads CASSPGTGGKNIQYF. CDR3 bases: TGTGCCAGCAGCCCCGGGACAGGGGGCAAAAACATTCAGTACTTC.